This T cell receptor (beta chain) was recorded in a study of blood T cell repertoires in COVID-19. The germline CDR1 and CDR2 sequences are SGHKS and YYEKEE (reference sequence). Trimming stripped 1 base from V and 4 bases from J, with 13 bases between. This CDR3 has 15 amino acids. The table came from immunoSEQ multiplex PCR; TCRdb's copy has only in-frame clones and leaves some out. The sample consists of approximately 280,000 clones, roughly 90% of them appearing once. The V and J genes are TRBV5-5 and TRBJ2-3; D gene uncertain. Input material: peripheral blood. This sequence was found in a man between 40 and 49 years old with acute or convalescent COVID-19. CDR3 region: CASSLLAVPPDTQYF. CDR3 bases: TGTGCCAGCAGCTTGTTGGCGGTCCCCCCAGATACGCAGTATTTT.